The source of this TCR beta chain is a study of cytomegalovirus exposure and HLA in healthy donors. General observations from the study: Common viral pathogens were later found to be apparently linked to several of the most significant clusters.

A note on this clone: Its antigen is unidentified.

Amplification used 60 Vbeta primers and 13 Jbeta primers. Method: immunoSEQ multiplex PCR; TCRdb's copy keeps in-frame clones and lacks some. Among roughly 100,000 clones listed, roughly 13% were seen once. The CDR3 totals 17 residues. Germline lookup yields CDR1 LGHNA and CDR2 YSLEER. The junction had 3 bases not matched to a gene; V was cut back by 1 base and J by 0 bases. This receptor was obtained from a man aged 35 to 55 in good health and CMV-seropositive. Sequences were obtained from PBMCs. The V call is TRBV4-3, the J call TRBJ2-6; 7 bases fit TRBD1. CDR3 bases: TGCGCCAGCAGCCAAGGGGACAGACACTCTGGGGCCAACGTCCTGACTTTC. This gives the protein CASSQGDRHSGANVLTF.